The clone carrying this TCR beta chain has only a few counts. As yet, its antigen is unknown. This CDR3 region has 14 residues. CDR1 LNHDA and CDR2 SQIVND come from the germline V gene (reference sequence). The V and J ends lost 1 base and 8 bases, in that order; junction bases with no gene match: 5. The data stem from a study of cytomegalovirus exposure and HLA in healthy donors. Findings and limits, study-wide: A later analysis revealed that TCR association rates differed between HLA loci, peaking at DRB1 and bottoming out at HLA-C. Reportedly, a later analysis found an Asian-associated ancestry cluster had fewer N-insertions than the roughly 630-donor mean. In vitro testing confirmed three CMV-associated chains as specific for CMV antigens. Reports indicate that TCR beta sequences accurately predicted the HLA-A and HLA-B alleles of most subjects.

The PCR used 60 Vbeta and 13 Jbeta primers. The data were produced by immunoSEQ multiplex PCR, yet TCRdb's version contains in-frame clones alone and is incomplete. The sample gives 150,000 to 200,000 clones, 83% of which show up once; about 4% is in the top ten. The J gene is TRBJ1-2, the V gene TRBV19, with 9 bases matching TRBD1. Sequencing was performed on PBMCs. The TCR originated in a man aged 50-60 years in good health and CMV-seropositive. This CDR3 is CASSIGTGGYGYTF. For the CDR3, the DNA is TGTGCCAGTAGTATAGGAACAGGGGGCTACGGCTACACCTTC. The full variable domain, with the rest looked up from reference TRBV19 and TRBJ1-2, is DGGITQSPKYLFRKEGQNVTLSCEQNLNHDAMYWYRQDPGQGLRLIYYSQIVNDFQKGDIAEGYSVSREKKESFPLTVTSAQKNPTAFYLCASSIGTGGYGYTFGSGTRLTVV.